Included here is one T cell receptor (beta chain) sequence, with context. What it recognizes is unknown. This sample was taken from a study of Ad26.COV2.S vaccination and SARS-CoV-2 variants. Assay used: immunoSEQ multiplex PCR; TCRdb lists only in-frame clones, some missing. The table includes roughly 380,000 clones, about 92% detected once. Study results and limitations: Spike-specific TCR breadth was greater after Ad26.COV2.S than placebo.

This receptor was obtained from a human donor who had recovered from COVID-19. This material consisted of peripheral blood, taken after recovery from COVID-19.

The CDR3 region is CASSEAWGSGQPQHF. The CDR3 nucleotides read TGTGCCAGCAGTGAAGCCTGGGGGTCAGGCCAGCCCCAGCATTTT. The chain combines TRBV6-1 with TRBJ1-5; D is possibly TRBD1 (5 bases). In germline, CDR1 is MNHNS, CDR2 SASEGT. V lost 0 bases to trimming and J lost 7 bases, with 13 bases between them. This CDR3 has 15 amino acids.